The T cell receptor beta chain described here comes from a study of response to subunit inactivated influenza vaccine. Ten or more counts support this clonotype. In TCRdb, the RT-PCR reads were re-called with MiXCR into one record per CDR3 protein. The table records about 300,000 distinct CDR3 sequences, around a fifth of them present only once. The CDR3 is 16 amino acids. V lost 7 bases, J lost 0 bases, and 18 bases lay in between. From germline, CDR1 is LNHDA and CDR2 SQIVND (reference sequence). The chain recombines TRBV19 with TRBJ1-1; D perhaps matches TRBD1 (5 bases). The receptor comes from a man aged 45-69 years who received an inactivated influenza vaccine. Here the sequenced sample was PBMCs from blood, taken about 20 months after vaccination. The CDR3 nucleotides are TGTGCCAGTACACCCTCTTACGGGGCGATGAACACTGAAGCTTTCTTT. It yields the protein CASTPSYGAMNTEAFF.